One and the same sample provided the 27 T cell receptor beta chains below, sequenced in a study of glioma-infiltrating T cells after dendritic cell vaccination. Here immunoSEQ multiplex PCR was the method, and the copy in TCRdb shows in-frame clones only, minus some. Of over 55,000 clones listed, approximately 80% are singletons. The source material was blood, sampled before dendritic cell vaccination. These receptors were taken from a human donor with glioblastoma.

This sequence joins TRBV5-1 and TRBJ2-2, with TRBD1 matching 7 bases. This CDR3 is 15 amino acids long. Trimming cost V 2 bases and J 3 bases; bases outside gene matches: 4. Germline V gene lookup returns CDR1 SGHRS and CDR2 YFSETQ. CDR3 sequence: CASSFTTGYTGELFF. The CDR3 DNA follows: TGCGCCAGCAGCTTTACGACAGGGTACACCGGGGAGCTGTTTTTT. Full variable domain (outside the CDR3, taken from reference TRBV5-1 and TRBJ2-2): KAGVTQTPRYLIKTRGQQVTLSCSPISGHRSVSWYQQTPGQGLQFLFEYFSETQRNKGNFPGRFSGRQFSNSRSEMNVSTLELGDSALYLCASSFTTGYTGELFFGEGSRLTVL.

The chain employs TRBV7-9 and TRBJ1-1, with 9 bases fitting TRBD1. The ends lost 2 bases at V and 1 base at J; junction bases unmatched: 5. The germline gives CDR1 SEHNR, CDR2 FQNEAQ (reference sequence). The CDR3 runs 16 residues. The CDR3 region has the DNA TGTGCCAGCAGCTTAACAGGGGGCGCGGAGAACACTGAAGCTTTCTTT. This gives the protein CASSLTGGAENTEAFF.

The rearrangement uses TRBV7-6 and TRBJ2-1; 10 bases are a match to TRBD2. CDR3 length: 18 amino acids. Germline CDR1 reads SGHVS; CDR2 reads FNYEAQ. V gave up 5 bases and J gave up 0 bases; unmatched junction bases: 10. CDR3 in amino acids: CASSTRIAGGSSYNEQFF. CDR3 nucleotide sequence: TGTGCCAGCAGCACCCGAATAGCGGGGGGTAGCTCCTACAATGAGCAGTTCTTC.

Comments on this clone: One end of the junction does not line up with germline, which may come from a read error. The chain recombines TRBV7-7 with TRBJ2-1, with 7 bases identical to TRBD2. This CDR3 has 14 residues. Germline V lookup: CDR1 SSHAT, CDR2 FNYEAQ (reference sequence). CDR3 sequence: CASTNRDYHNEQFF. The CDR3 region has the DNA TGTGCTAGCACCAACCGGGACTATCACAATGAGCAGTTCTTC.

V is TRBV5-1 and J is TRBJ1-6, with D possibly matching TRBD1 (6 bases). Per germline, CDR1 SGHRS and CDR2 YFSETQ. This CDR3 has 19 residues. Trimming pared 0 bases from V and 3 bases from J, leaving 19 bases between. CDR3 sequence: CASSLDQTGRGHYNSPLHF. As DNA, the CDR3 is TGCGCCAGCAGCTTGGATCAGACGGGCAGGGGCCACTATAATTCACCCCTCCACTTT.

This CDR3 reads CAWSGRGDEQFF. In nucleotides, the CDR3 is TGTGCCTGGAGCGGCCGAGGCGATGAGCAGTTCTTC. V gene TRBV30 combines with J gene TRBJ2-1, with D hard to call. V lost 3 bases and J lost 8, with 11 bases in between. CDR3 size: 12 residues. Germline loops: CDR1 GTSNPN, CDR2 SVGIG (reference sequence).

The V call is TRBV18, the J call TRBJ2-7, with D tentatively TRBD1 (5 bases). The ends were cut back, 5 bases at V and 3 bases at J, with 11 bases in the middle. Germline CDR1 KGHSH, CDR2 LQKENI. The CDR3 loop spans 13 amino acids. The CDR3 sequence: CASSTGHLYEQYF. The CDR3 bases are TGTGCCAGCTCAACCGGACACCTCTACGAGCAGTACTTC.

This sequence joins TRBV30 and TRBJ2-1, with 7 positions matching TRBD2. CDR3 length: 12 amino acids. V trimming: 2 bases; J trimming: 9 bases; junction bases outside the gene matches: 4. Germline CDR1 GTSNPN, CDR2 SVGIG (reference sequence). CDR3 DNA: TGTGCCTGGAGTTGGGGGGGGGTTGAGCAGTTCTTC. This encodes CAWSWGGVEQFF.

There are a few counts of this clone. The chain joins TRBV15 to TRBJ2-1; TRBD2 matches 9 bases. After removal of 0 bases from V and 15 bases from J, the junction contained 9 bases not matched to a gene. This CDR3 contains 14 residues. Germline-derived CDR1 and CDR2 are LNHNV and YYDKDF (reference sequence). The CDR3 region is CATSRDSSGGFRFF. Written as DNA, the CDR3 is TGTGCCACCAGCAGAGATAGCAGCGGGGGGTTTAGGTTCTTC.

This chain connects TRBV15 to TRBJ1-2, with 8 positions matching TRBD1. V lost 2 bases to trimming and J lost 6 bases; unmatched junction nucleotides: 5. CDR3 length: 14 residues. CDR1 is LNHNV and CDR2 is YYDKDF in the germline V gene (reference sequence). In DNA form, the CDR3 reads TGTGCCACCAGCAGAAACAGGGGGTTAGATGGCTACACCTTC. Translated: CATSRNRGLDGYTF.

Only one count was recorded for this clone. This chain's CDR3 is CASSASPGQREADSPLHF. CDR3 bases: TGTGCCAGCAGCGCATCCCCGGGACAGCGCGAGGCGGATTCACCCCTCCACTTT. The V call is TRBV9, the J call TRBJ1-6, with 7 nucleotides matching TRBD1. From germline, CDR1 is SGDLS and CDR2 YYNGEE. V shed 3 bases and J 8 bases; nucleotides not matched to a gene: 17. The CDR3 totals 18 residues. Combining the CDR3 with reference TRBV9 and TRBJ1-6 gives the whole variable domain DSGVTQTPKHLITATGQRVTLRCSPRSGDLSVYWYQQSLDQGLQFLIQYYNGEERAKGNILERFSAQQFPDLHSELNLSSLELGDSALYFCASSASPGQREADSPLHFGNGTRLTVT.

This clone was seen only a few times. CDR3 in amino acids: CASNAGGLGNSPLHF. In DNA form, the CDR3 reads TGTGCCAGCAATGCAGGGGGATTGGGTAATTCACCCCTCCACTTT. The chain recombines TRBV6-5 with TRBJ1-6; 7 nucleotides align to TRBD1. Per germline, CDR1 MNHEY and CDR2 SVGAGI. The V and J ends lost 7 bases and 6 bases, in that order; junction bases with no gene match: 9. The CDR3 sequence is 15 residues long.

The chain carries TRBV2 and TRBJ1-3; maybe TRBD1 (6 bases). From germline, CDR1 is SNHLY and CDR2 FYNNEI. V was trimmed by 3 bases and J by 4 bases, leaving 13 bases between them. The CDR3 is made up of 15 amino acids. The chain's CDR3 is CASSDGGAAGNTIYF. The CDR3 nucleotides are TGTGCCAGCAGTGATGGGGGCGCGGCGGGAAACACCATATATTTT.

The V and J genes are TRBV7-9 and TRBJ1-6; D unclear. V lost 1 base and J lost 7, with 5 bases in between. The CDR3 contains 13 residues. Germline V gives CDR1 SEHNR, CDR2 FQNEAQ (reference sequence). The DNA for the CDR3 is TGTGCCAGCAGCTTAGATCTAAATTCACCCCTCCACTTT. Translation: CASSLDLNSPLHF.

V is TRBV10-3 and J is TRBJ1-1; TRBD1 aligns across 8 bases. V lost 2 bases to trimming and J lost 1 base; unmatched junction nucleotides: 3. CDR1 is ENHRY, CDR2 SYGVKD, per germline. The CDR3 totals 15 residues. The chain's CDR3 is CAISEPGTGNTEAFF. The CDR3 coding sequence is TGTGCCATCAGTGAGCCGGGGACAGGGAACACTGAAGCTTTCTTT.

V usage is TRBV6-1 and J usage is TRBJ1-2; no firm D call. The CDR3 is 14 residues long. The V end lost 3 bases, the J end lost 2 bases, and 10 bases lay between the germline ends. Germline assignment: CDR1 MNHNS and CDR2 SASEGT. In nucleotides, the CDR3 is TGTGCCAGCAGTGATAGACTAATAAACTATGGCTACACCTTC. This codes for CASSDRLINYGYTF.

The chain links TRBV13 to TRBJ1-6; TRBD1 matches 8 bases. This CDR3 has 15 amino acids. V was pared by 6 bases and J by 6 bases, with 7 bases of the junction left unmatched. Germline V gene lookup returns CDR1 PRHDT and CDR2 FYEKMQ (reference sequence). This CDR3 reads CASRPGTGLNSPLHF. CDR3 sequence (DNA): TGTGCCAGCAGGCCCGGGACAGGACTTAATTCACCCCTCCACTTT.

Only one count was recorded for this clone. This rearrangement joins TRBV7-2 to TRBJ2-7, with 10 nucleotides matching TRBD2. This CDR3 region has 14 residues. Looked up from germline, CDR1 is SGHTA and CDR2 is FQGNSA. With 3 bases clipped from V and 6 bases from J, the junction kept 5 bases outside the gene matches. The CDR3 region is CASSFPSGGGEQYF. CDR3 coding DNA: TGTGCCAGCAGCTTTCCCAGCGGGGGGGGCGAGCAGTACTTC.

This chain joins TRBV27 and TRBJ2-7; weak D call: TRBD1 (5 bases). Germline CDR1 is MNHEY and CDR2 is SMNVEV (reference sequence). Trimming pared 3 bases from V and 4 bases from J, leaving 10 bases between. The CDR3 extends over 13 amino acids. CDR3 sequence (DNA): TGTGCCAGCAGTTTCGGACACTTTTACGAGCAGTACTTC. Amino acids: CASSFGHFYEQYF.

The chain links TRBV4-2 to TRBJ2-7, with D possibly TRBD2 on 7 matching bases. The CDR3 contains 14 residues. Between the trimmed V and J ends, which lost 1 base and 4 bases, there was a span of 11 bases. Germline V gene data show CDR1 as LGHNA and CDR2 as YNFKEQ. CDR3 protein: CASSQGGGSYEQYF. CDR3 coding DNA: TGTGCCAGCAGCCAAGGGGGGGGCAGTTACGAGCAGTACTTC.

This chain joins TRBV15 and TRBJ2-4, with D perhaps matching TRBD1 (6 bases). Per germline, CDR1 LNHNV and CDR2 YYDKDF (reference sequence). Trimming left V 4 bases short and J 5 bases short, with 15 bases between. The CDR3 totals 15 residues. The CDR3 nucleotides are TGTGCCACCAGCACCCTACCCCAGGGGCAAAACATTCAGTACTTC. Translation: CATSTLPQGQNIQYF.

The chain uses TRBV7-2 and TRBJ2-7; 7 positions agree with TRBD1. V shed 5 bases and J 2 bases; nucleotides not matched to a gene: 6. Germline V gives CDR1 SGHTA, CDR2 FQGNSA. The CDR3 runs to 14 residues. CDR3 sequence (DNA): TGTGCCAGCAGCCGTGGGGACAGCACCTACGAGCAGTACTTC. Translating it yields CASSRGDSTYEQYF.

V gene TRBV29-1 combines with J gene TRBJ1-4; 7 bases are a match to TRBD1. Germline CDR1 reads SQVTM; CDR2 reads ANQGSEA. This CDR3 contains 13 residues. V lost 7 bases to trimming and J lost 5 bases; unmatched junction nucleotides: 7. CDR3 region: CSASGQLNEKLFF. The CDR3 coding sequence is TGCAGCGCCTCGGGACAGCTAAATGAAAAACTGTTTTTT.

The sample holds a few counts of this clone. This CDR3 is CASNLGRGGETQYF. CDR3 DNA sequence: TGTGCCAGCAACTTGGGCAGGGGCGGAGAGACCCAGTACTTC. The rearrangement links TRBV2 to TRBJ2-5; D perhaps matches TRBD1 (6 bases). The CDR3 is 14 amino acids. CDR1 SNHLY and CDR2 FYNNEI come from the germline V gene. The germline V and J ends were trimmed by 7 bases and 4 bases, with 16 bases remaining between them.

The J gene is TRBJ1-1, the V gene TRBV6-5; weak D call: TRBD1 (5 bases). From germline, CDR1 is MNHEY and CDR2 SVGAGI. V was shortened by 2 bases and J by 0 bases, with 10 bases between the two germline ends. This CDR3 has 15 amino acids. The CDR3 nucleotides read TGTGCCAGCAGTTACAGGGAAGGGGTGAACACTGAAGCTTTCTTT. This sequence encodes CASSYREGVNTEAFF.

The chain joins TRBV5-6 to TRBJ2-1, with D possibly being TRBD1 (5 bases). Per germline, CDR1 SGHDT and CDR2 YYEEEE. The ends were cut back, 2 bases at V and 9 bases at J, with 6 bases in the middle. This CDR3 is built from 11 residues. CDR3: CASSFGAEQFF. The CDR3 region has the DNA TGTGCCAGCAGCTTTGGGGCTGAGCAGTTCTTC.

The chain recombines TRBV5-1 with TRBJ2-1; 11 bases are a match to TRBD2. The CDR3 is made up of 15 amino acids. Germline V gives CDR1 SGHRS, CDR2 YFSETQ. Trimming cost V 2 bases and J 2 bases; bases outside gene matches: 0. The CDR3 reads CASSFSGGAYNEQFF. The CDR3 nucleotides are TGCGCCAGCAGCTTTAGCGGGGGGGCCTACAATGAGCAGTTCTTC. The whole variable domain, filled in from reference TRBV5-1 and TRBJ2-1, reads KAGVTQTPRYLIKTRGQQVTLSCSPISGHRSVSWYQQTPGQGLQFLFEYFSETQRNKGNFPGRFSGRQFSNSRSEMNVSTLELGDSALYLCASSFSGGAYNEQFFGPGTRLTVL.